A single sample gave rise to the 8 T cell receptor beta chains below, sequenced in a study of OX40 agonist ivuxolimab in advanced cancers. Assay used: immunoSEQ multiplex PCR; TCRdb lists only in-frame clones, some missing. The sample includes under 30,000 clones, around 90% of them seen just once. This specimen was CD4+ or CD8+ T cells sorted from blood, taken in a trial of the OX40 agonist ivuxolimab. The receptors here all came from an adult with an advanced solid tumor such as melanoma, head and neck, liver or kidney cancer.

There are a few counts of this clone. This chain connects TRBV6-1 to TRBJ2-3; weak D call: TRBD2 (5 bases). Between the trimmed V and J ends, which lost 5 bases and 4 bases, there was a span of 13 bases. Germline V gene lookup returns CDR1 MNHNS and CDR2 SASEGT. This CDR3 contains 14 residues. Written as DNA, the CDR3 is TGTGCCAGCAGTTTCGGGGTGGAAGCAGATACGCAGTATTTT. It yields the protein CASSFGVEADTQYF.

The CDR3: CASSQGEPPQFF. In DNA, the CDR3 is TGTGCCAGCAGCCAAGGGGAACCGCCTCAGTTCTTC. The V call is TRBV7-6, the J call TRBJ2-1; D may be TRBD1 (5 bases). V shed 5 bases and J shed 13 bases, with 15 bases lying between them. This CDR3 region has 12 residues. The germline CDR1 and CDR2 sequences are SGHVS and FNYEAQ. The complete variable domain, with remaining parts taken from reference TRBV7-6 and TRBJ2-1, reads GAGVSQSPRYKVTKRGQDVALRCDPISGHVSLYWYRQALGQGPEFLTYFNYEAQQDKSGLPNDRFSAERPEGSISTLTIQRTEQRDSAMYRCASSQGEPPQFFGPGTRLTVL.

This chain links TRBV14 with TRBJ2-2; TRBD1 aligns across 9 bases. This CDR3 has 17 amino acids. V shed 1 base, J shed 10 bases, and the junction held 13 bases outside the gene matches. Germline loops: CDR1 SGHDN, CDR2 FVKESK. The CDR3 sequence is CASSQGTGTGRVKELFF. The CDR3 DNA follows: TGTGCCAGCAGCCAAGGGACCGGGACAGGGAGGGTGAAGGAGCTGTTTTTT.

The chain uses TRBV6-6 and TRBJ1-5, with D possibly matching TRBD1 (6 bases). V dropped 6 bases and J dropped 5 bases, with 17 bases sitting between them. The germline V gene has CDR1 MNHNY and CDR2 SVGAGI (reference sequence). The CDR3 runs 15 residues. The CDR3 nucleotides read TGTGCCAGCAGCCCATGGGACAAACCCCATCAGCCCCAGCATTTT. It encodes CASSPWDKPHQPQHF.

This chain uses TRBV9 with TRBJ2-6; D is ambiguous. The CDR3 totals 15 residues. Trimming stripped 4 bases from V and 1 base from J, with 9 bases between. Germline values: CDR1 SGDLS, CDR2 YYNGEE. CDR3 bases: TGTGCCAGCAGCCAGACGGGTTCTGGGGCCAACGTCCTGACTTTC. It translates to CASSQTGSGANVLTF.

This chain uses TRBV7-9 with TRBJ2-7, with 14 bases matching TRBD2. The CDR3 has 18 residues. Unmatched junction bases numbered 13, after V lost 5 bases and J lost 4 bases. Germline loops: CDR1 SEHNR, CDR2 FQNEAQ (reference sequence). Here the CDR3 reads CASSATSGTSGGLYEQYF. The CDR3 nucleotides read TGTGCCAGCAGCGCAACCTCCGGGACTAGCGGGGGACTGTACGAGCAGTACTTC.

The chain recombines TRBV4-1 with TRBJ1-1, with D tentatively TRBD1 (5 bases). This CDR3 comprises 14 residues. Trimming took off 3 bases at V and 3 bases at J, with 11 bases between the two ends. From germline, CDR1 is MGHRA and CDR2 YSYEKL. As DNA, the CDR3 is TGCGCCAGCAGCCACCGGACATCCTACACTGAAGCTTTCTTT. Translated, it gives CASSHRTSYTEAFF.

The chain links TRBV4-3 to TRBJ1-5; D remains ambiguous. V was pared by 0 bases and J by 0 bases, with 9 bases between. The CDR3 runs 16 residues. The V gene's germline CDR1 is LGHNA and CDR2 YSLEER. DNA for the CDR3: TGCGCCAGCAGCCAAGAGGCAGGCCATAGCAATCAGCCCCAGCATTTT. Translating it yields CASSQEAGHSNQPQHF.